A single sample gave rise to the 24 T cell receptor beta chains below, sequenced in a study of T cell responses to AZD1222 COVID-19 vaccine. Libraries were prepared by immunoSEQ multiplex PCR; TCRdb keeps only in-frame clonotypes and omits some of them. This sample has around 150,000 clones, with around nine tenths found just once. The sequencing used peripheral blood, collected on day 0 of AZD1222 vaccination. These receptors were taken from an adult in good health.

The chain uses TRBV10-2 and TRBJ2-4; TRBD1 matches 9 bases. J lost 0 bases, V lost 8 bases, and 8 bases had no gene match. The CDR3 spans 16 residues. Germline-derived CDR1 and CDR2 are WSHSY and SAAADI. The DNA for the CDR3 is TGCGCCAGCCGTCCCGGGACAGGGTTAGCCAAAAACATTCAGTACTTC. Protein sequence: CASRPGTGLAKNIQYF.

V and J are TRBV7-2 and TRBJ2-3; TRBD2 matches at 8 bases. The CDR3 length is 17 residues. V trimming: 3 bases; J trimming: 8 bases; junction bases outside the gene matches: 16. Germline V gene data show CDR1 as SGHTA and CDR2 as FQGNSA. CDR3 nucleotide sequence: TGTGCCAGCAGCTTTAGAGGGTCTAGCGGGTCCCGGGGTACGCAGTATTTT. Protein: CASSFRGSSGSRGTQYF.

The rearrangement links TRBV25-1 to TRBJ2-2; TRBD2 agrees at 10 bases. J gave up 1 base and V 0 bases, and 2 bases lay outside the gene matches. CDR3 size: 17 residues. CDR1 and CDR2 (germline): MGHDK, SYGVNS. CDR3 residues: CASSEYIAGGNTGELFF. CDR3 DNA sequence: TGTGCCAGCAGTGAATATATAGCGGGAGGGAACACCGGGGAGCTGTTTTTT.

CDR3 sequence reads: CASSFSLSSYNEQFF. DNA of the CDR3: TGTGCCAGCAGCTTTAGCCTGAGCTCCTACAATGAGCAGTTCTTC. J is TRBJ2-1 and V is TRBV5-8; no definite D call. There are 15 residues in the CDR3. Deletions cut 2 bases from V and 0 bases from J, with 9 bases between. The germline gives CDR1 SGHTS, CDR2 YDEGEE. The variable domain in full, with the rest retrieved from reference TRBV5-8 and TRBJ2-1, is EAGVTQSPTHLIKTRGQQATLRCSPISGHTSVYWYQQALGLGLQFLLWYDEGEERNRGNFPPRFSGRQFPNYSSELNVNALELEDSALYLCASSFSLSSYNEQFFGPGTRLTVL.

V gene TRBV29-1 combines with J gene TRBJ2-7; perhaps TRBD1 as D (6 bases). This CDR3 is built from 14 residues. Trimming took off 3 bases at V and 2 bases at J, with 14 bases between the two ends. CDR1 is SQVTM, CDR2 ANQGSEA, per germline. CDR3 nucleotides: TGCAGCGTTGAGACAGGTCGGAAACCCTACGAGCAGTACTTC. This codes for CSVETGRKPYEQYF.

V and J are TRBV2 and TRBJ2-7; 9 positions agree with TRBD2. This CDR3 comprises 14 residues. The germline V gene encodes CDR1 SNHLY and CDR2 FYNNEI. With V trimmed by 4 bases and J by 3 bases, 4 bases remained unmatched. CDR3 residues: CASSGLADHYEQYF. DNA of the CDR3: TGTGCCAGCAGTGGACTAGCGGACCACTACGAGCAGTACTTC. Using reference TRBV2 and TRBJ2-7 for the parts outside the CDR3, the full variable domain is EPEVTQTPSHQVTQMGQEVILRCVPISNHLYFYWYRQILGQKVEFLVSFYNNEISEKSEIFDDQFSVERPDGSNFTLKIRSTKLEDSAMYFCASSGLADHYEQYFGPGTRLTVT.

For this clone: One junction end does not reproduce the germline sequence, and a read error may be involved. This sequence joins TRBV11-2 and TRBJ2-1; D unclear. The CDR3 loop spans 10 amino acids. CDR1 is SGHAT, CDR2 FQNNGV, per germline. Here the CDR3 reads CAQPLFLLVF. The CDR3 DNA reads as TGTGCCCAACCACTCTTCCTCTTGGTCTTC.

This chain joins TRBV6-4 and TRBJ1-5, with D uncertain. The CDR3 sequence is 15 residues long. V lost 6 bases to trimming and J lost 2 bases, with 14 bases between them. Germline assignment: CDR1 MRHNA and CDR2 SNTAGT. DNA for the CDR3: TGTGCCAGCAGGGTGAATTGGGCAGGCAATCAGCCCCAGCATTTT. It is translated as CASRVNWAGNQPQHF.

This clone turned up a few times. The chain carries TRBV2 and TRBJ2-1; 10 nucleotides line up with TRBD1. Per germline, CDR1 SNHLY and CDR2 FYNNEI. This CDR3 contains 13 residues. V lost 11 bases and J lost 4; bases outside the gene matches: 5. The DNA for the CDR3 is TGTGCCGGGGGACAGGGGTTATACAATGAGCAGTTCTTC. This sequence encodes CAGGQGLYNEQFF.

For this clone: At one end the junction does not follow the germline gene, possibly because of a read error. The chain has TRBV6-5 and TRBJ1-5; D perhaps matches TRBD1 (5 bases). The germline CDR1 and CDR2 sequences are MNHEY and SVGAGI. The CDR3 is made up of 13 amino acids. The CDR3, as DNA: TGTGCCCACCAGCCAGGGAAAAATCAACCCCAGCATTTT. Residues: CAHQPGKNQPQHF.

In this sample, this clone turned up once. The chain combines TRBV28 with TRBJ1-5; the D is unclear. This CDR3 has 14 residues. Germline V lookup: CDR1 MDHEN, CDR2 SYDVKM. Trimming removed 3 bases at V and 6 bases at J, with 12 bases between. Written as DNA, the CDR3 is TGTGCCAGCAGTTTCGTGGGAGTGAGTCAGCCCCAGCATTTT. This translates into CASSFVGVSQPQHF.

The chain employs TRBV6-5 and TRBJ1-2; D uncertain. This CDR3 contains 12 residues. The V and J ends lost 2 bases and 6 bases respectively, with 7 bases between them. Germline CDR1 reads MNHEY; CDR2 reads SVGAGI. In DNA, the CDR3 is TGTGCCAGCAGTTACCGGAACCATGGCTACACCTTC. It codes for CASSYRNHGYTF.

With regard to this clone: A junction boundary mismatches the germline segment, possibly from a read error. The V call is TRBV4-1, the J call TRBJ2-1, with no clear D. The germline gives CDR1 MGHRA, CDR2 YSYEKL. CDR3 length: 14 residues. The CDR3 DNA sequence: TGCGCCAGCAACCAAAAACCTGGAAACAATGAGCAGTTCTTC. Protein product: CASNQKPGNNEQFF.

The chain combines TRBV6-5 with TRBJ2-3, with 7 bases that match TRBD2. V shed 6 bases and J 3 bases; nucleotides not matched to a gene: 6. Germline assignment: CDR1 MNHEY and CDR2 SVGAGI. CDR3 length: 14 residues. The CDR3 loop is CASSLTGGTDTQYF. CDR3 nucleotides: TGTGCCAGCAGCCTTACGGGGGGAACAGATACGCAGTATTTT.

The CDR3 nucleotides read TGTGCCAGCAGCTACGGGTATTCACCCCTCCACTTT. It yields the protein CASSYGYSPLHF. The V and J genes are TRBV5-6 and TRBJ1-6; D is undetermined. This CDR3 region has 12 residues. Germline V gene sequence: CDR1 SGHDT, CDR2 YYEEEE. Trimming removed 3 bases at V and 8 bases at J, with 6 bases between.

V gene TRBV5-8 combines with J gene TRBJ1-1; 7 bases map to TRBD1. Germline V CDR1 and CDR2: SGHTS, YDEGEE. The J segment lost 8 bases and the V segment lost 8 bases, leaving 9 bases of the junction unmatched. This CDR3 has 12 residues. DNA of the CDR3: TGTGCCAGGGGGGGACAGATCTTAGAAGCTTTCTTT. Protein sequence: CARGGQILEAFF. Full variable domain (missing parts from reference TRBV5-8 and TRBJ1-1): EAGVTQSPTHLIKTRGQQATLRCSPISGHTSVYWYQQALGLGLQFLLWYDEGEERNRGNFPPRFSGRQFPNYSSELNVNALELEDSALYLCARGGQILEAFFGQGTRLTVV.

The chain is built from TRBV5-6 and TRBJ1-2; D unclear. The V end lost 4 bases, the J end lost 4 bases, and 14 bases lay between the germline ends. Germline V gives CDR1 SGHDT, CDR2 YYEEEE. CDR3 length: 14 amino acids. The CDR3 region is CASSGYITLYGYTF. The CDR3 nucleotides read TGTGCCAGCAGCGGCTACATAACGCTCTATGGCTACACCTTC.

This chain links TRBV7-2 with TRBJ1-3; D call uncertain. Trimming took 3 bases from V and 2 from J, leaving 11 bases between them. Germline CDR1 reads SGHTA; CDR2 reads FQGNSA. This CDR3 is 15 amino acids long. The CDR3 is CASSFQLLAGNTIYF. The CDR3 region has the DNA TGTGCCAGCAGCTTCCAACTCCTGGCTGGAAACACCATATATTTT.

The chain uses TRBV5-6 and TRBJ2-3; D perhaps matches TRBD1 (5 bases). This CDR3 is built from 14 residues. Germline V gene lookup returns CDR1 SGHDT and CDR2 YYEEEE. V was trimmed by 2 bases and J by 2 bases, leaving 9 bases between them. CDR3 sequence: CASSFREPTDTQYF. The CDR3 bases are TGTGCCAGCAGCTTCAGGGAACCCACAGATACGCAGTATTTT.

This clone was observed once. The rearrangement uses TRBV11-2 and TRBJ2-3; D might be TRBD1 (6 bases). The germline V gene encodes CDR1 SGHAT and CDR2 FQNNGV. Trimming took off 3 bases at V and 2 bases at J, with 12 bases between the two ends. This CDR3 contains 15 residues. CDR3 in amino acids: CASSLGTINTDTQYF. CDR3 bases: TGTGCCAGCAGCTTGGGGACAATTAACACAGATACGCAGTATTTT.

V is TRBV9 and J is TRBJ1-4; 9 positions match TRBD1. The CDR3 sequence is 14 residues long. Germline CDR1 SGDLS, CDR2 YYNGEE. The V gene end was trimmed by 3 bases and the J gene end by 8 bases; junction bases not matched to a gene: 5. The CDR3 DNA is TGTGCCAGCAGCGGCGGACAGGGGAACGAAAAACTGTTTTTT. It translates to CASSGGQGNEKLFF.

The V and J genes are TRBV28 and TRBJ1-1; D remains unclear. The CDR3 sequence is 14 residues long. Trimming took off 10 bases at V and 0 bases at J, with 15 bases between the two ends. Germline V gene data show CDR1 as MDHEN and CDR2 as SYDVKM. The CDR3 DNA follows: TGTGCCACTCTTAGTGTGGGGATGAACACTGAAGCTTTCTTT. Protein product: CATLSVGMNTEAFF.

J is TRBJ1-2 and V is TRBV7-6; TRBD1 matches at 9 bases. V trimming: 0 bases; J trimming: 4 bases; junction bases outside the gene matches: 3. Germline CDR1 is SGHVS and CDR2 is FNYEAQ. The CDR3 is made up of 15 amino acids. The CDR3 is CASSLAEGQGYGYTF. As DNA, the CDR3 is TGTGCCAGCAGCTTAGCCGAGGGACAGGGCTATGGCTACACCTTC.

The chain couples TRBV9 to TRBJ1-2, with a tentative D call TRBD1 (5 bases). The germline CDR1 and CDR2 sequences are SGDLS and YYNGEE. This CDR3 comprises 11 residues. V was shortened by 7 bases and J by 6 bases, with 10 bases between the two germline ends. DNA of the CDR3: TGTGCCAGCTCCTTGGGGGATGGCTACACCTTC. This translates into CASSLGDGYTF.